The 12 T cell receptor beta chains presented below share a single source sample, sequenced in a study of T cell repertoires in cytomegalovirus infection. TCRdb processed the reads anew with MiXCR; each CDR3 protein has one entry. The sample yields a few hundred thousand distinct CDR3 sequences, roughly a sixth seen once. Source material: PBMCs. The receptors were gathered from a human donor in good health (CMV status not recorded). Some clones in this sample may be carry-over from other donors' samples.

This clonotype was counted only a few times. This sequence joins TRBV2 and TRBJ1-3; maybe TRBD1 (6 bases). The V end lost 6 bases, the J end lost 1 base, and 19 bases lay between the germline ends. Looked up from germline, CDR1 is SNHLY and CDR2 is FYNNEI. CDR3 length: 17 residues. The CDR3, as DNA: TGTGCCAGCAGCCCAACTCGCGACAGGAGATCTGGAAACACCATATATTTT. Residues: CASSPTRDRRSGNTIYF.

This clonotype counts as medium-sized (0.01 to 0.1%). The chain combines TRBV4-3 with TRBJ1-3; TRBD1 matches at 8 bases. There are 17 residues in the CDR3. Per germline, CDR1 LGHNA and CDR2 YSLEER. V was pared by 0 bases and J by 4 bases, with 8 bases of the junction left unmatched. CDR3 residues: CASSQDWTGSTGNTIYF. The CDR3 region has the DNA TGCGCCAGCAGCCAAGACTGGACAGGGTCGACAGGAAACACCATATATTTT.

In this sample, this clonotype turned up a few times. The J gene is TRBJ2-3, the V gene TRBV12-3 or TRBV12-4, with TRBD2 as a possible D gene (7 bases). This CDR3 has 14 amino acids. Trimming shortened V by 3 bases and J by 3 bases, and 10 bases separated the two germline ends. CDR3 in amino acids: CASSLGGPTDTQYF. DNA for the CDR3: TGTGCCAGCAGTTTGGGGGGGCCTACAGATACGCAGTATTTT.

The chain has TRBV11-1 and TRBJ1-2; D uncertain. This CDR3 is built from 13 residues. CDR1 and CDR2 from the germline V gene are SGHAT and FQDESV (reference sequence). Deletions cut 5 bases from V and 6 bases from J, with 13 bases between. The CDR3 sequence: CASSLERIDGYTF. The DNA for the CDR3 is TGTGCCAGCAGCCTAGAACGGATTGATGGCTACACCTTC.

The chain employs TRBV12-3 or TRBV12-4 and TRBJ2-7; D uncertain. Trimming stripped 2 bases from V and 1 base from J, with 6 bases between. The CDR3 contains 13 residues. CDR3 DNA: TGTGCCAGCAGTTTAACAGAGTCCTACGAGCAGTACTTC. Its protein product is CASSLTESYEQYF.

The chain uses TRBV6-5 and TRBJ1-2, with 8 bases fitting TRBD1. This CDR3 is 13 amino acids long. The V gene end was trimmed by 6 bases and the J gene end by 4 bases; junction bases not matched to a gene: 4. Germline CDR1 reads MNHEY; CDR2 reads SVGAGI. CDR3 protein: CASSITGGYGYTF. DNA of the CDR3: TGTGCCAGCAGCATAACAGGGGGCTATGGCTACACCTTC.

The J gene is TRBJ2-1, the V gene TRBV2, with 9 bases aligning to TRBD2. Germline values: CDR1 SNHLY, CDR2 FYNNEI. The CDR3 loop spans 15 amino acids. V was clipped by 4 bases and J by 8 bases; unmatched bases: 9. The CDR3 spells CASSGAASGEDEQFF. The CDR3 region has the DNA TGTGCCAGCAGTGGGGCCGCTAGCGGGGAAGATGAGCAGTTCTTC. The full variable domain, its missing parts supplied by reference TRBV2 and TRBJ2-1, is EPEVTQTPSHQVTQMGQEVILRCVPISNHLYFYWYRQILGQKVEFLVSFYNNEISEKSEIFDDQFSVERPDGSNFTLKIRSTKLEDSAMYFCASSGAASGEDEQFFGPGTRLTVL.

The J gene is TRBJ2-5, the V gene TRBV11-2; a possible D gene is TRBD1 (6 bases). V was pared by 6 bases and J by 0 bases, with 17 bases between. The CDR3 is made up of 16 amino acids. Looked up from germline, CDR1 is SGHAT and CDR2 is FQNNGV. The CDR3 DNA sequence: TGTGCCAGCAGTTTACAACCGGGACAATACCAAGAGACCCAGTACTTC. Its translation: CASSLQPGQYQETQYF.

This clonotype came up a few times. V usage is TRBV7-9 and J usage is TRBJ2-2; D is unclear. Trimming removed 2 bases from V and 0 bases from J, with 10 bases in between. The CDR3 extends over 16 amino acids. Looked up from germline, CDR1 is SEHNR and CDR2 is FQNEAQ (reference sequence). CDR3 DNA sequence: TGTGCCAGCAGCTTAAGGAGATCCGCGAACACCGGGGAGCTGTTTTTT. Its translation is CASSLRRSANTGELFF.

This chain links TRBV10-2 with TRBJ2-5; 11 bases match TRBD2. V dropped 8 bases and J dropped 5; count of bases not matched to a gene: 7. CDR1 is WSHSY, CDR2 SAAADI, per germline. This CDR3 has 14 residues. This CDR3 is CASSLAGAYETQYF. In DNA form, the CDR3 reads TGCGCCAGCTCACTAGCGGGGGCCTATGAGACCCAGTACTTC.

This clonotype appeared a few times. The chain recombines TRBV5-4 with TRBJ1-6, with D perhaps matching TRBD1 (5 bases). Germline values: CDR1 SGHNT, CDR2 YYREEE (reference sequence). The CDR3 sequence is 14 residues long. Trimming left V 3 bases short and J 1 base short, with 5 bases between. In DNA form, the CDR3 reads TGTGCCAGCAGCTGGGGGTCCTATAATTCACCCCTCCACTTT. This encodes CASSWGSYNSPLHF. Complete variable domain (other parts from reference TRBV5-4 and TRBJ1-6): ETGVTQSPTHLIKTRGQQVTLRCSSQSGHNTVSWYQQALGQGPQFIFQYYREEENGRGNFPPRFSGLQFPNYSSELNVNALELDDSALYLCASSWGSYNSPLHFGNGTRLTVT.

V and J are TRBV9 and TRBJ2-7, with 7 bases that match TRBD1. Germline loops: CDR1 SGDLS, CDR2 YYNGEE. The CDR3 runs to 15 residues. The trim removed 0 bases at V and 2 bases at J, leaving 5 bases unmatched. This CDR3 is CASSVGKGAPYEQYF. DNA of the CDR3: TGTGCCAGCAGCGTAGGTAAGGGGGCACCCTACGAGCAGTACTTC.